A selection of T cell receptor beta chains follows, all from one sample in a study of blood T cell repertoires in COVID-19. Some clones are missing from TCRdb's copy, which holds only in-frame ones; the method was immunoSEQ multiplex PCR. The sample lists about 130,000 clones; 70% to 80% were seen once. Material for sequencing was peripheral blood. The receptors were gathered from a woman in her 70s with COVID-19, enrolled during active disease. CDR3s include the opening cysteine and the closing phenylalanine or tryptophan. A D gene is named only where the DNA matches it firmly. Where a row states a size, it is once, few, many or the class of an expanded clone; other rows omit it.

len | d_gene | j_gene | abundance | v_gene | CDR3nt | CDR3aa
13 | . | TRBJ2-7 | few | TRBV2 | TGTGCCAGCAGTGATTATAAGGGGGTCGAGCAGTACTTC | CASSDYKGVEQYF
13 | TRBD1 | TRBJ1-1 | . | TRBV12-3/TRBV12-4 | TGTGCCAGCAGTTTGCGGGACAGAGCGGAAGCTTTCTTT | CASSLRDRAEAFF
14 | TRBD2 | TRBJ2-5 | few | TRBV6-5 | TGTGCCAGCAGTTGGGGAGGGCAGAAAGAGACCCAGTACTTC | CASSWGGQKETQYF
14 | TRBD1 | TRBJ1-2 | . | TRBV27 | TGTGCCAGCACCTGGACAGGGGGGAACTATGGCTACACCTTC | CASTWTGGNYGYTF
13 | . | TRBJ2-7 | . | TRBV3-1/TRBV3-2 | TGTGCCAGCGGCTGGTGGAGCTCCTACGAGCAGTACTTC | CASGWWSSYEQYF
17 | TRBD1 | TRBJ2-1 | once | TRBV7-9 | TGTGCCAGCAGCCGTACCAACAGGGGCTCCAGGAGTAATGAGCAGTTCTTC | CASSRTNRGSRSNEQFF
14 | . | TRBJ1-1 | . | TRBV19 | TGTGCCAGTAGTATTCCCACCGACTACACTGAAGCTTTCTTT | CASSIPTDYTEAFF
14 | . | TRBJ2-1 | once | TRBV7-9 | TGTGCCAGCAGCTTAGGGCCCAGGGGGGATGAGCAGTTCTTC | CASSLGPRGDEQFF
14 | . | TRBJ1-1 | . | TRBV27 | TGTGCCAGCGGCGATAGACAGCGGAACACTGAAGCTTTCTTT | CASGDRQRNTEAFF
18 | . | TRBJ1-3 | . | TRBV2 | TGTGCCAGCAGTGAAGCGCTTCCAATGGCGGCCTCTGGAAACACCATATATTTT | CASSEALPMAASGNTIYF
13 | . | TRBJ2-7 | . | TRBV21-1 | TGTGCCAGAGTCGCCGGGACACACTACGAGCAGTACTTC | CARVAGTHYEQYF
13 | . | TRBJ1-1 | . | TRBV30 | TGTGCCTGGAAGCGGGGTGGGGGCACTGAAGCTTTCTTT | CAWKRGGGTEAFF
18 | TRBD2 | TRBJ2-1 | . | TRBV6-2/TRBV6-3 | TGTGCCAGCAGTTACTCGGCTAGCGGGGGGGCCGGTTTGGATGAGCAGTTCTTC | CASSYSASGGAGLDEQFF
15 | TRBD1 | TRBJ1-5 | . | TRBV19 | TGTGCCAGTAGGGGCGGACAGGGGCAATATCAGCCCCAGCATTTT | CASRGGQGQYQPQHF
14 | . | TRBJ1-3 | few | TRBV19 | TGTGCCAGTAGTTATGGGAGCTCTGGAAACACCATATATTTT | CASSYGSSGNTIYF
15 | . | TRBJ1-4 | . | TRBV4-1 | TGCGCCAGCAGCCAAGAACAGGACCCTAATGAAAAACTGTTTTTT | CASSQEQDPNEKLFF
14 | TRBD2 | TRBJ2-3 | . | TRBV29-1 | TGCAGCGTTGACACCGGGGGGGTCCGAGATACGCAGTATTTT | CSVDTGGVRDTQYF
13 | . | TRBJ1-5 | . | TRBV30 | TGTGCCTGGAGTGTCCCAGGGAAGCAGCCCCAGCATTTT | CAWSVPGKQPQHF
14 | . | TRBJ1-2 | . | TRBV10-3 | TGTGCCATCAGCGACTGGAGGAATAACTATGGCTACACCTTC | CAISDWRNNYGYTF
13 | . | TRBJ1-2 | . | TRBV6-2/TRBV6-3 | TGTGCCAGCAGTTTTCGGGTAAACGGTGGCTACACCTTC | CASSFRVNGGYTF
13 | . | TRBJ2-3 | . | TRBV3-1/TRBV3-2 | TGTGCCAGCAGCCCGCACCCAGGGGATACGCAGTATTTT | CASSPHPGDTQYF
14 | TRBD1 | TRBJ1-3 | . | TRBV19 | TGTGCCAGTAGTCCTCGACAGGGGGGAAACACCATATATTTT | CASSPRQGGNTIYF
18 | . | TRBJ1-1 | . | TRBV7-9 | TGTGCCAGCAGCGCCGGAGAGTCTAGGCGGAGGGTCATCACTGAAGCTTTCTTT | CASSAGESRRRVITEAFF
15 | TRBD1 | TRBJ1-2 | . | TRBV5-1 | TGCGCCAGCAGCCCCGGACAGGGGGCGTTAGGTGGCTACACCTTC | CASSPGQGALGGYTF
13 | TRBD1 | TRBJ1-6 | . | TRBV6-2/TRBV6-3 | TGTGCCAGCAGCGGGACAGCCAATTCACCCCTCCACTTT | CASSGTANSPLHF
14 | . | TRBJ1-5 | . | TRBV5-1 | TGCGCCAGCAGCTTAACAGGGAACGGTCAGCCCCAGCATTTT | CASSLTGNGQPQHF
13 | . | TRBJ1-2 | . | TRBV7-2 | TGTGCCAGCAGCTTATTCGTGAACTATGGCTACACCTTC | CASSLFVNYGYTF
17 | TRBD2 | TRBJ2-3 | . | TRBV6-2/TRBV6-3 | TGTGCCAGCAGTCTCTACTCTAGCGGGGGATCCACAGATACGCAGTATTTT | CASSLYSSGGSTDTQYF
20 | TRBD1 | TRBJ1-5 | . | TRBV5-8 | TGTGCCAGCAGCCTGCATTCGACAGGGGGCTTTTTTGGGAGGACGCAGCCCCAGCATTTT | CASSLHSTGGFFGRTQPQHF
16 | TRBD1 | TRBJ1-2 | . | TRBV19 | TGTGCCAGTAGTAGCCACCTGAGGGACAGGGAGTATGGCTACACCTTC | CASSSHLRDREYGYTF
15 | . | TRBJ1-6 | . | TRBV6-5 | TGTGCCAGCAACGGACAGAGCTCCTATAATTCACCCCTCCACTTT | CASNGQSSYNSPLHF
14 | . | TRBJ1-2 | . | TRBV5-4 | TGTGCCAGCAGCTCCGCGGGGGTAGAGTATGGCTACACCTTC | CASSSAGVEYGYTF
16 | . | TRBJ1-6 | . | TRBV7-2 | TGTGCCAGCAGCCCCCGCCTTAGGGGCTCAGGGTCACCCCTCCACTTT | CASSPRLRGSGSPLHF
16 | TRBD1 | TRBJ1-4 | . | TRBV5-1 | TGCGCCAGCAGCTTGGGATTTGGACAGGGAGGCGAAAAACTGTTTTTT | CASSLGFGQGGEKLFF